Listed below are T cell receptor beta chains from one sample, sequenced in a study of shared clonotypes between healthy human individuals. Repertoires were generated with immunoSEQ multiplex PCR, while TCRdb's copy carries only in-frame clones and drops some. The sample consists of more than 1,200,000 clones, approximately 98.5% of them appearing once. Sequencing used naive CD4+ T cells sorted from blood. The receptors derive from a man aged 25 to 45 in good health. Each CDR3 is given with its conserved first and last residue. Fields, in order: CDR3 length, D gene, J gene, V gene, clone size, CDR3 DNA, CDR3 protein. D genes are given only for firm matches. Size tells how often a clone was seen (once, few, many) or the class of an expanded clone, and some rows leave it out.

>12|NA|TRBJ1-4|TRBV11-3|NA
TGTGCCAGCAGCTCCCTTGGAGAAAAACTGTTTTTT
CASSSLGEKLFF
>16|TRBD1|TRBJ2-1|TRBV5-1|NA
TGCGCCAGCAGCCCCCGTTGGGACAGGGGGCATAATGAGCAGTTCTTC
CASSPRWDRGHNEQFF
>16|TRBD1|TRBJ2-1|TRBV18|NA
TGTGCCAGCTCGACCGGGGCGGCAGGGGGAAGAAATGAGCAGTTCTTC
CASSTGAAGGRNEQFF
>12|NA|TRBJ2-1|TRBV7-8|NA
TGTGCCAGCACCCGTAGGGACAATGAGCAGTTCTTC
CASTRRDNEQFF
>14|TRBD2|TRBJ2-3|TRBV7-2|NA
TGTGCCAGCAGCTTTAGCGGGGGCACAGATACGCAGTATTTT
CASSFSGGTDTQYF
>13|NA|TRBJ2-7|TRBV7-9|NA
TGTGCCAGCAGTAAGTACAGGTTATACGAGCAGTACTTC
CASSKYRLYEQYF
>12|NA|TRBJ1-1|TRBV6-5|NA
TGTGCCAGCAGACAGGGAAGGGCTGAAGCTTTCTTT
CASRQGRAEAFF
>16|TRBD1|TRBJ1-4|TRBV9|NA
TGTGCCAGCAGCGCTGGGGACAGGACGCTAGGAGAAAAACTGTTTTTT
CASSAGDRTLGEKLFF
>14|TRBD2|TRBJ2-2|TRBV18|NA
TGTGCCAGCTCACCAAGGACTAGCACCGGGGAGCTGTTTTTT
CASSPRTSTGELFF
>18|TRBD2|TRBJ2-1|TRBV4-3|once
TGCGCCAGCAGCCAAGAGGCCCAAGCGGGAGGCTCCTACAATGAGCAGTTCTTC
CASSQEAQAGGSYNEQFF
>17|NA|TRBJ2-3|TRBV5-4|once
TGTGCCAGCAGCCGATTGGTGGGCCAGGGGAGCACAGATACGCAGTATTTT
CASSRLVGQGSTDTQYF
>15|TRBD1|TRBJ1-5|TRBV28|NA
TGTGCCAGCAGTTTAATGGACAGGGAGTACCAGCCCCAGCATTTT
CASSLMDREYQPQHF
>17|TRBD2|TRBJ2-3|TRBV5-1|NA
TGCGCCAGCAGCTCGGGACTAGCGGGGTCTAGCACAGATACGCAGTATTTT
CASSSGLAGSSTDTQYF
>16|NA|TRBJ2-7|TRBV5-1|NA
TGCGCCAGCAGCTTGGCCCCAGGAGGGGTGCACTACGAGCAGTACTTC
CASSLAPGGVHYEQYF
>15|NA|TRBJ1-5|TRBV6-6|NA
TGTGCCAGCAGTTACGCACAGGAGAACAATCAGCCCCAGCATTTT
CASSYAQENNQPQHF
>16|TRBD2|TRBJ2-7|TRBV4-1|NA
TGCGCCAGCAGCCAAGATTTAGCGGGAGGGCCCTACGAGCAGTACTTC
CASSQDLAGGPYEQYF
>13|NA|TRBJ2-4|TRBV7-9|NA
TGTGCCAGCACCTCGGACAGTAAAAACATTCAGTACTTC
CASTSDSKNIQYF
>14|NA|TRBJ2-3|TRBV5-1|NA
TGCGCCAGCAGCTTAAGAAGCAACACAGATACGCAGTATTTT
CASSLRSNTDTQYF
>13|TRBD1|TRBJ1-2|TRBV19|once
TGTGCTACGACAGGGGATAAGAACTATGGCTACACCTTC
CATTGDKNYGYTF
>14|TRBD2|TRBJ2-7|TRBV15|NA
TGTGCCACCAGCATTGGGGGGGTATCCTACGAGCAGTACTTC
CATSIGGVSYEQYF
>13|NA|TRBJ1-2|TRBV29-1|NA
TGCAGCGCTGGGGCAGGGGCCAACTATGGCTACACCTTC
CSAGAGANYGYTF
>17|NA|TRBJ1-1|TRBV7-8|NA
TGTGCCAGCAGCTTAGGTATTGTTAGACAGAAGAACACTGAAGCTTTCTTT
CASSLGIVRQKNTEAFF
>13|NA|TRBJ2-2|TRBV2|NA
TGTGCCAGCAGCCCGGCGGTGACCGGGGAGCTGTTTTTT
CASSPAVTGELFF
>15|TRBD2|TRBJ2-1|TRBV5-5|NA
TGTGCCAGCAGCCAGACTAGCGGGATAGGAAGTGAGCAGTTCTTC
CASSQTSGIGSEQFF
>14|NA|TRBJ2-7|TRBV9|NA
TGTGCCAGCAGCGGGGGGGATTACCCCTACGAGCAGTACTTC
CASSGGDYPYEQYF
>16|TRBD2|TRBJ2-3|TRBV25-1|NA
TGTGCCAGCAGTGAATTGAGCGGGAGGGGGATAGATACGCAGTATTTT
CASSELSGRGIDTQYF
>14|TRBD1|TRBJ1-1|TRBV7-8|NA
TGTGCCAGCAGCCCCGGCAGGGGGAGTACTGAAGCTTTCTTT
CASSPGRGSTEAFF
>15|NA|TRBJ2-1|TRBV18|NA
TGTGCCAGCTCCCTGAAGAGCGGAAGCTACAATGAGCAGTTCTTC
CASSLKSGSYNEQFF
>15|NA|TRBJ1-1|TRBV5-1|NA
TGCGCCAGCAGCTTGGGACCGGGGATAAACACTGAAGCTTTCTTT
CASSLGPGINTEAFF
>15|NA|TRBJ1-5|TRBV5-6|NA
TGTGCCAGCAGCTTGGCCAAAGGTAGCAATCAGCCCCAGCATTTT
CASSLAKGSNQPQHF
>17|NA|TRBJ2-7|TRBV4-3|once
TGCGCCAGCAGCCAAGGAGGACAGCCCGAATCGGCCTACGAGCAGTACTTC
CASSQGGQPESAYEQYF
>15|NA|TRBJ1-5|TRBV27|once
TGTGCCAGCAGTGACACTACAGGAAACAATCAGCCCCAGCATTTT
CASSDTTGNNQPQHF
>16|NA|TRBJ2-7|TRBV5-1|NA
TGCGCCAGCAGCTTGGGGGGCTCGGCGAGCTCCTACGAGCAGTACTTC
CASSLGGSASSYEQYF
>12|NA|TRBJ1-4|TRBV28|NA
TGTGCCAGCAGCACGTGGGGGGAGAAACTGTTTTTT
CASSTWGEKLFF
>12|NA|TRBJ1-2|TRBV7-9|NA
TGTGCCAGCAGCTCTGAGGGCTATGGCTACACCTTC
CASSSEGYGYTF
>14|TRBD2|TRBJ2-3|TRBV6-6|NA
TGTGCCAGCGGTACTAGCGGAGGGAGAGATACGCAGTATTTT
CASGTSGGRDTQYF
>15|TRBD1|TRBJ2-3|TRBV5-6|NA
TGTGCCAGCAGCTCCGGGACAGGGGGAACAGATACGCAGTATTTT
CASSSGTGGTDTQYF
>14|NA|TRBJ2-7|TRBV7-8|NA
TGTGCCAGCAGCTTACCGGGAGAGATCTACGAGCAGTACTTC
CASSLPGEIYEQYF
>14|TRBD1|TRBJ2-7|TRBV11-2|NA
TGTGCCAGCAGCTACCCAGGGACAGTCTACGAGCAGTACTTC
CASSYPGTVYEQYF
>14|TRBD2|TRBJ2-4|TRBV2|NA
TGTGCCAGCGGAGCCCGGGAGGGGAAAAACATTCAGTACTTC
CASGAREGKNIQYF
>16|TRBD2|TRBJ2-7|TRBV28|NA
TGTGCCAGCAGTTGGGGTTGGCGGGAGAGATCCTACGAGCAGTACTTC
CASSWGWRERSYEQYF
>15|NA|TRBJ1-2|TRBV5-4|NA
TGTGCCAGCAGCTCCCTGAAGGGCCAGGGGTATGGCTACACCTTC
CASSSLKGQGYGYTF
>15|TRBD1|TRBJ2-7|TRBV2|NA
TGTGCCAGCAGGGGGGGACAGGACTACTCCTACGAGCAGTACTTC
CASRGGQDYSYEQYF
>15|NA|TRBJ2-3|TRBV10-3|NA
TGTGCCATCAGTGAGAGGGGGACTAGCACAGATACGCAGTATTTT
CAISERGTSTDTQYF
>11|NA|TRBJ2-2|TRBV6-5|NA
TGTTCGACAGGGAACACCGGGGAGCTGTTTTTT
CSTGNTGELFF
>17|NA|TRBJ2-3|TRBV5-1|NA
TGCGCCAGCAGCTTGGCAAGGTCTCCGGGAGCAGGAGATACGCAGTATTTT
CASSLARSPGAGDTQYF
>15|NA|TRBJ1-5|TRBV4-1|NA
TGCGCCAGCAGCCAAGATGGGCAGGTTCCTCAGCCCCAGCATTTT
CASSQDGQVPQPQHF
>12|NA|TRBJ2-5|TRBV5-4|NA
TGTGCCAGCAGCTTGGCCGGAGAGACCCAGTACTTC
CASSLAGETQYF
>16|NA|TRBJ2-5|TRBV5-5|NA
TGTGCCAGCAGCTTGACGACTAGGACATTAGAGATGACCCAGTACTTC
CASSLTTRTLEMTQYF
>16|NA|TRBJ1-4|TRBV19|once
TGTGCCAGTAGTTCTCCGGGGGGTGCAACTAATGAAAAACTGTTTTTT
CASSSPGGATNEKLFF
>13|NA|TRBJ1-5|TRBV28|NA
TGTGCCAGCAGTTCCCCAGGGCGTCAGCCCCAGCATTTT
CASSSPGRQPQHF
>12|NA|TRBJ2-2|TRBV7-2|NA
TGTGCCAGCAGCTTAGCGGCCCCTCAGCTGTTTTTT
CASSLAAPQLFF
>13|NA|TRBJ1-3|TRBV28|NA
TGTGCCAGCAGTAGTATCTTCGGCAACACCATATATTTT
CASSSIFGNTIYF
>13|NA|TRBJ1-2|TRBV7-9|NA
TGTGCCAGCAGCCGGCCCCAGGGATATGGCTACACCTTC
CASSRPQGYGYTF
>18|TRBD2|TRBJ2-7|TRBV27|NA
TGTGCCAGCAGTTTGGTGGGGCAAACAAGCGGGAACTCCTACGAGCAGTACTTC
CASSLVGQTSGNSYEQYF
>14|TRBD1|TRBJ1-2|TRBV9|NA
TGTGCCAGCAGCATCGACAGGGGAAACTATGGCTACACCTTC
CASSIDRGNYGYTF
>15|NA|TRBJ1-5|TRBV30|once
TGTGCCTGGAGTCTTGGACAGCCGAACAATCAGCCCCAGCATTTT
CAWSLGQPNNQPQHF
>18|TRBD1|TRBJ1-4|TRBV13|NA
TGTGCCAGCAGCCCGCGACAGGGGGCGCGTCCAACTAATGAAAAACTGTTTTTT
CASSPRQGARPTNEKLFF
>12|TRBD1|TRBJ1-1|TRBV7-2|NA
TGCGCCAGCAGCTTAGACAGGGTGGGGGCTTTCTTT
CASSLDRVGAFF
>16|TRBD2|TRBJ2-2|TRBV5-1|NA
TGCGCCAGCACCGCAGTGACTAGCGGTAGCACCGGGGAGCTGTTTTTT
CASTAVTSGSTGELFF